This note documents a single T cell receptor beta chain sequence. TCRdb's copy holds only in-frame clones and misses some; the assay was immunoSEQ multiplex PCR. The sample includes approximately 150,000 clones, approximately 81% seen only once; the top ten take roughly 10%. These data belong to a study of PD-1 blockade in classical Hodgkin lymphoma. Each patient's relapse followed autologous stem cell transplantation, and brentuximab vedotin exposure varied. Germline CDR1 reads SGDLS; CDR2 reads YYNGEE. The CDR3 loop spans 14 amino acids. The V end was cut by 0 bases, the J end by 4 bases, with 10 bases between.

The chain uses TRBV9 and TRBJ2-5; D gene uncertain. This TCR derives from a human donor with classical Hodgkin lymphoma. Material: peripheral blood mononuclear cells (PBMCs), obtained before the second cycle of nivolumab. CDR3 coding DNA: TGTGCCAGCAGCGTAGATGGGAATTTAGAGACCCAGTACTTC. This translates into CASSVDGNLETQYF.